The 32 T cell receptor beta chains below all came from one sample that was sequenced in a study of shared clonotypes between healthy human individuals. Repertoires were generated with immunoSEQ multiplex PCR, while TCRdb's copy carries only in-frame clones and drops some. The sample has about 2.4 million clones, 93% seen once. The sequenced sample was naive CD4+ T cells from PBMCs. Noted subset: CD45RA+ positively selected. The receptors derive from a man aged 18 to 29 in good health. Some clones in this sample may be carry-over from other donors' samples.

Written as DNA, the CDR3 is TGCGCCAGCAGCTTGGTGGTAGCGGGAGAGGTCGAGCAGTACTTC. Translated, it gives CASSLVVAGEVEQYF. The rearrangement links TRBV5-1 to TRBJ2-7; 9 bases line up with TRBD2. The CDR3 has 15 residues. Trimming at V came to 0 bases and at J to 6 bases, leaving 7 bases not matched to a gene. Germline assignment: CDR1 SGHRS and CDR2 YFSETQ.

In its sample, this clone was seen once. The rearrangement joins TRBV27 to TRBJ2-3; D is possibly TRBD2 (5 bases). The CDR3 contains 17 residues. CDR1 is MNHEY, CDR2 SMNVEV, per germline (reference sequence). Trimming left V 0 bases short and J 0 bases short, with 13 bases between. CDR3 coding DNA: TGTGCCAGCAGTTTATCGGTCTCCCTAGCCAGCACAGATACGCAGTATTTT. Protein: CASSLSVSLASTDTQYF.

The chain recombines TRBV6-6 with TRBJ2-1; tentative D call: TRBD1 (6 bases). V was pared by 2 bases and J by 4 bases, with 6 bases between. There are 13 residues in the CDR3. Per the germline V gene, CDR1 is MNHNY and CDR2 is SVGAGI (reference sequence). CDR3 nucleotide sequence: TGTGCCAGCAGTTACGGACAGTACAATGAGCAGTTCTTC. It is translated as CASSYGQYNEQFF.

V gene TRBV6-6 combines with J gene TRBJ1-1; 9 bases agree with TRBD1. With V trimmed by 1 base and J by 0 bases, 0 bases remained unmatched. Germline loops: CDR1 MNHNY, CDR2 SVGAGI (reference sequence). The CDR3 loop spans 15 amino acids. The CDR3 region has the DNA TGTGCCAGCAGTTACTGGACAGGGGTGAACACTGAAGCTTTCTTT. It yields the protein CASSYWTGVNTEAFF.

The chain joins TRBV9 to TRBJ2-5, with unresolved D. This CDR3 comprises 13 residues. Between the trimmed V and J ends, which lost 4 bases and 4 bases, there was a span of 11 bases. Germline CDR1 reads SGDLS; CDR2 reads YYNGEE. The CDR3, as DNA: TGTGCCAGCAGCTTACCGGGCGGAGAGACCCAGTACTTC. Protein sequence: CASSLPGGETQYF.

V usage is TRBV7-3 and J usage is TRBJ2-7, with 10 bases that match TRBD1. The CDR3 extends over 15 amino acids. V was pared by 5 bases and J by 4 bases, with 8 bases of the junction left unmatched. Germline CDR1 reads SGHTA; CDR2 reads FQGTGA. CDR3 region: CASSLDGTGDYEQYF. CDR3 sequence (DNA): TGTGCCAGCAGCCTGGACGGGACAGGGGATTACGAGCAGTACTTC.

The rearrangement uses TRBV2 and TRBJ2-1, with TRBD2 matching 11 bases. V trimming: 7 bases; J trimming: 9 bases; junction bases outside the gene matches: 11. In germline, CDR1 is SNHLY, CDR2 FYNNEI. The length of the CDR3 is 15 residues. The chain's CDR3 is CASTLGLAALGEQFF. The CDR3, as DNA: TGTGCCAGCACCTTGGGACTAGCGGCACTGGGTGAGCAGTTCTTC.

The V call is TRBV7-3, the J call TRBJ1-2; 7 bases are shared with TRBD1. The CDR3 covers 17 residues. CDR1 and CDR2 (germline): SGHTA, FQGTGA. Losses at the gene ends were 6 bases for V and 0 bases for J; bases not matched to a gene: 13. CDR3 DNA: TGTGCCAGCAGTTTACGGGACAGCGCTTTTTCTAACTATGGCTACACCTTC. It yields the protein CASSLRDSAFSNYGYTF.

In this sample, this clone turned up a few times. This chain joins TRBV18 and TRBJ1-4; unclear D gene. There are 15 residues in the CDR3. Looked up from germline, CDR1 is KGHSH and CDR2 is LQKENI. V was cut by 0 bases and J by 8 bases, with 13 bases left in between. CDR3 in DNA: TGTGCCAGCTCACCACCCGGGGAGTCAAGGGAAAAACTGTTTTTT. This translates into CASSPPGESREKLFF.

The chain employs TRBV5-6 and TRBJ1-1, with TRBD1 identical over 8 bases. CDR3 length: 15 residues. The J segment lost 1 base and the V segment lost 4 bases, leaving 6 bases of the junction unmatched. Germline assignment: CDR1 SGHDT and CDR2 YYEEEE. The CDR3 spells CASSLQGARNTEAFF. In nucleotides, the CDR3 is TGTGCCAGCAGCCTGCAGGGGGCGAGGAACACTGAAGCTTTCTTT.

The CDR3 region is CASSPTGSGGSSYEQYF. CDR3 in DNA: TGTGCCAGCAGTCCGACGGGTAGCGGAGGGAGCTCCTACGAGCAGTACTTC. The chain joins TRBV28 to TRBJ2-7; D might be TRBD2 (6 bases). V shed 5 bases and J shed 0 bases, with 20 bases lying between them. CDR1 is MDHEN and CDR2 is SYDVKM in the germline V gene. CDR3 length equals 17 residues.

This chain links TRBV11-2 with TRBJ2-3, with D unresolved. The CDR3 runs 15 residues. From germline, CDR1 is SGHAT and CDR2 FQNNGV. V was clipped by 0 bases and J by 3 bases, with 10 bases between them. The CDR3 reads CASSLDHGPTDTQYF. The CDR3 region has the DNA TGTGCCAGCAGCTTAGACCACGGGCCGACAGATACGCAGTATTTT.

On this clone: The junction does not match germline at one end; this may be a read error. The chain has TRBV19 and TRBJ2-1; no clear D. The germline V gene encodes CDR1 LNHDA and CDR2 SQIVND (reference sequence). CDR3 length equals 11 residues. The CDR3 DNA sequence: TGTGCCAGTAGTATATCCCCTCAGGTGGTCTTC. Translating it yields CASSISPQVVF.

The rearrangement joins TRBV5-1 to TRBJ1-2, with 8 bases lining up with TRBD1. The ends lost 4 bases at V and 7 bases at J; junction bases unmatched: 9. In germline, CDR1 is SGHRS, CDR2 YFSETQ. The CDR3 has 14 residues. CDR3 sequence: CASSIGQGSTGYTF. CDR3 in DNA: TGCGCCAGCAGCATAGGACAGGGAAGTACTGGCTACACCTTC.

The rearrangement joins TRBV7-2 to TRBJ2-1; D not certain. V lost 3 bases to trimming and J lost 4 bases, with 16 bases between them. Germline CDR1 and CDR2: SGHTA and FQGNSA. CDR3 length: 16 residues. The CDR3 loop is CASSFVRNPLYNEQFF. The CDR3, as DNA: TGTGCCAGCAGCTTCGTACGAAACCCGCTATACAATGAGCAGTTCTTC.

The chain combines TRBV7-9 with TRBJ2-1; 7 bases match TRBD2. V gave up 4 bases and J gave up 5 bases; unmatched junction bases: 5. Germline V gives CDR1 SEHNR, CDR2 FQNEAQ (reference sequence). The CDR3 length is 14 residues. The CDR3 loop reads CASSSRLADNEQFF. The CDR3 DNA reads TGTGCCAGCAGCTCGAGACTAGCCGACAATGAGCAGTTCTTC.

This chain joins TRBV15 and TRBJ1-2; no clear D gene. V was cut by 0 bases and J by 5 bases, with 13 bases left in between. This CDR3 has 15 amino acids. The germline CDR1 and CDR2 sequences are LNHNV and YYDKDF (reference sequence). CDR3 nucleotides: TGTGCCACCAGCAGAGATCGGCAGGTGGAGTATGGCTACACCTTC. Residues: CATSRDRQVEYGYTF.

The chain uses TRBV11-3 and TRBJ2-3; 7 bases align to TRBD2. The CDR3 is made up of 16 amino acids. With V trimmed by 5 bases and J by 0 bases, 8 bases remained unmatched. Germline V gene lookup returns CDR1 SGHNT and CDR2 YENEEA. The CDR3 region has the DNA TGTGCCAGCAGCCTAGGGACTACCTATAGCACAGATACGCAGTATTTT. It is translated as CASSLGTTYSTDTQYF.

The J gene is TRBJ1-1, the V gene TRBV29-1; TRBD1 matches 8 bases. Trimming removed 6 bases from V and 6 bases from J; junction bases left unmatched: 9. CDR1 is SQVTM, CDR2 ANQGSEA, per germline. The CDR3 is 13 amino acids. The CDR3 here is CSVRTGNGAEAFF. CDR3 bases: TGCAGCGTCCGGACAGGGAATGGAGCTGAAGCTTTCTTT.

The genes are TRBV30 and TRBJ2-5; D unclear. The V gene's germline CDR1 is GTSNPN and CDR2 SVGIG (reference sequence). Trimming took 5 bases from V and 1 from J, leaving 17 bases between them. The CDR3 contains 15 residues. The CDR3 sequence: CAWAGQDPFQETQYF. The CDR3 DNA sequence: TGTGCCTGGGCCGGGCAGGACCCCTTCCAAGAGACCCAGTACTTC.

V gene TRBV19 combines with J gene TRBJ1-3; TRBD1 aligns across 8 bases. CDR1 and CDR2 from the germline V gene are LNHDA and SQIVND (reference sequence). The CDR3 has 17 amino acids. J was trimmed by 0 bases and V by 4 bases; bases with no gene match: 8. CDR3 sequence reads: CASSKPGQASSGNTIYF. The CDR3 DNA is TGTGCCAGTAGTAAACCGGGACAGGCAAGCTCTGGAAACACCATATATTTT.

This chain uses TRBV18 with TRBJ1-5, with D unresolved. Germline V gene data show CDR1 as KGHSH and CDR2 as LQKENI. Trimming left V 2 bases short and J 2 bases short, with 10 bases between. This CDR3 region has 15 residues. The CDR3 here is CASSPVGPRNQPQHF. The CDR3 DNA follows: TGTGCCAGCTCACCAGTTGGCCCGCGCAATCAGCCCCAGCATTTT.

With regard to this clone: Other DNA sequences from this sample encode an identical CDR3 as well. This chain's CDR3 is CASSVAGRMNTEAFF. The DNA for the CDR3 is TGTGCCAGCAGCGTAGCTGGGCGCATGAACACTGAAGCTTTCTTT. The genes are TRBV9 and TRBJ1-1; D remains unclear. The CDR3 runs to 15 residues. The germline CDR1 and CDR2 sequences are SGDLS and YYNGEE. The V and J ends lost 0 bases and 0 bases respectively, with 9 bases between them.

V and J are TRBV5-1 and TRBJ2-1; no firm D call. Trimming pared 4 bases from V and 0 bases from J, leaving 14 bases between. The CDR3 has 16 residues. From germline, CDR1 is SGHRS and CDR2 YFSETQ. The CDR3 DNA follows: TGCGCCAGCAGCGCCCGGGCCCTGAGCTCCTACAATGAGCAGTTCTTC. Protein: CASSARALSSYNEQFF.

In its sample, this clone was seen once. The V gene is TRBV20-1, the J gene TRBJ2-1; the D gene is possibly TRBD2 (5 bases). The germline V gene has CDR1 DFQATT and CDR2 SNEGSKA (reference sequence). The CDR3 is 11 amino acids. V was cut by 6 bases and J by 10 bases, with 13 bases left in between. For the CDR3, the DNA is TGCAGTGCCCCGCGATGGAGGGAGCAGTTCTTC. It codes for CSAPRWREQFF.

This rearrangement joins TRBV28 to TRBJ2-1; 10 bases fit TRBD2. The CDR3 spans 13 residues. Trimming removed 5 bases from V and 13 bases from J; junction bases left unmatched: 8. Germline CDR1 is MDHEN and CDR2 is SYDVKM. CDR3 DNA sequence: TGTGCCAGCAGTGGGGCTAGCGGGAGAGCTCAGTTCTTC. Translation gives CASSGASGRAQFF.

The gene calls are TRBV7-3 and TRBJ2-7; D tentatively fits TRBD1 or TRBD2 (5 bases each). Looked up from germline, CDR1 is SGHTA and CDR2 is FQGTGA. The CDR3 covers 14 residues. Trimming removed 2 bases at V and 4 bases at J, with 12 bases between. The CDR3 DNA reads TGTGCCAGCAGCTTAGGCCCGGGACCTTACGAGCAGTACTTC. It translates to CASSLGPGPYEQYF.

The genes are TRBV5-3 and TRBJ2-3; no firm D call. TRBV5-3 is classed as an ORF, of uncertain function. The CDR3 totals 12 residues. Trimming took 3 bases from V and 0 from J, leaving 2 bases between them. The CDR3 DNA follows: TGTGCCAGAAGCTGTAGCACAGATACGCAGTATTTT. Its protein product is CARSCSTDTQYF.

This rearrangement joins TRBV28 to TRBJ1-1; 10 nucleotides agree with TRBD1. CDR1 MDHEN and CDR2 SYDVKM come from the germline V gene. The CDR3 is 14 amino acids. Trimming took 6 bases from V and 11 from J; bases not matched to a gene: 12. The CDR3 bases are TGTGCCAGCAGCTCCACAGACAGGGGGCGTCGGGCTTTCTTT. This translates into CASSSTDRGRRAFF.

A word on this clone: The sample has other DNA sequences that encode this CDR3 too. The rearrangement joins TRBV5-1 to TRBJ2-2; D is undetermined. Germline V gives CDR1 SGHRS, CDR2 YFSETQ. V shed 4 bases and J shed 1 base, with 5 bases lying between them. This CDR3 comprises 13 residues. CDR3 DNA: TGCGCCAGCAGCCTGAGGAACACCGGGGAGCTGTTTTTT. Translating gives CASSLRNTGELFF.

The chain joins TRBV9 to TRBJ2-1; 10 bases are a match to TRBD2. Germline V gene data show CDR1 as SGDLS and CDR2 as YYNGEE. The junction had 15 bases not matched to a gene; V was cut back by 4 bases and J by 8 bases. The CDR3 contains 17 residues. The CDR3, as DNA: TGTGCCAGCAGCCCCCGGGGGTCTAGCGGGAGTGGCGATGAGCAGTTCTTC. This codes for CASSPRGSSGSGDEQFF.

This chain uses TRBV30 with TRBJ2-7; D unclear. The length of the CDR3 is 11 residues. V was trimmed by 1 base and J by 4 bases, leaving 5 bases between them. Germline V gives CDR1 GTSNPN, CDR2 SVGIG (reference sequence). In DNA form, the CDR3 reads TGTGCCTGGAGTGCTCGATACGAGCAGTACTTC. Translation: CAWSARYEQYF.